These 9 T cell receptor beta chains share one sample of origin, sequenced in a study of T cell changes during pregnancy in multiple sclerosis. Profiled with immunoSEQ multiplex PCR; TCRdb holds only in-frame clones, not every one. The data contain roughly 47,000 clones, roughly nine tenths of them singletons. Here the sequenced sample was CD4+ T cells from peripheral blood mononuclear cells, taken after pregnancy. All receptors derive from a female donor with multiple sclerosis, enrolled in a pregnancy study.

The CDR3 DNA sequence: TGCGCCAGCAGCCGGGACAGCCCAGGCACAGATACGCAGTATTTT. Residues: CASSRDSPGTDTQYF. The V and J genes are TRBV5-1 and TRBJ2-3; 7 bases match TRBD1. V lost 4 bases and J lost 1; bases outside the gene matches: 6. The CDR3 sequence is 15 residues long. CDR1 SGHRS and CDR2 YFSETQ come from the germline V gene.

The V call is TRBV5-1, the J call TRBJ2-5; D might be TRBD2 (5 bases). The germline gives CDR1 SGHRS, CDR2 YFSETQ. CDR3 size: 15 residues. V was shortened by 7 bases and J by 1 base, with 17 bases between the two germline ends. CDR3 bases: TGCGCCAGCTTTGAGGGTTTGTCAGGCCAAGAGACCCAGTACTTC. This gives the protein CASFEGLSGQETQYF.

CDR3 nucleotides: TGTGCCTGGGGACAGGGGATAAGGAAGGGCTACACCTTC. As protein: CAWGQGIRKGYTF. This chain links TRBV30 with TRBJ1-2; 9 bases are shared with TRBD1. CDR1 GTSNPN and CDR2 SVGIG come from the germline V gene (reference sequence). The V and J ends lost 5 bases and 8 bases, in that order; junction bases with no gene match: 9. The CDR3 is 13 amino acids. Variable domain in full (rest from reference TRBV30 and TRBJ1-2): SQTIHQWPATLVQPVGSPLSLECTVEGTSNPNLYWYRQAAGRGLQLLFYSVGIGQISSEVPQNLSASRPQDRQFILSSKKLLLSDSGFYLCAWGQGIRKGYTFGSGTRLTVV.

The V call is TRBV10-3, the J call TRBJ1-1, with D uncertain. Germline CDR1 reads ENHRY; CDR2 reads SYGVKD. Trimming stripped 0 bases from V and 8 bases from J, with 13 bases between. The CDR3 is made up of 14 amino acids. The CDR3 region has the DNA TGTGCCATCAGTGAGTCCCCAACGTCGGGGGAAGCTTTCTTT. Protein sequence: CAISESPTSGEAFF.

Notes on this clone: At one boundary the junction diverges from the germline segment, which might be a read error. The same CDR3 arises from other DNA sequences in this sample as well. This chain joins TRBV6-5 and TRBJ1-1; maybe TRBD1 (6 bases). CDR1 is MNHEY and CDR2 is SVGAGI in the germline V gene. This CDR3 is built from 13 residues. The CDR3 bases are TGTGCCAGCAGAGACAGGATCTACACTGAAGCCTTCTTT. Encoded protein: CASRDRIYTEAFF.

V is TRBV27 and J is TRBJ2-1, with 8 bases matching TRBD2. J was trimmed by 15 bases and V by 6 bases; bases with no gene match: 4. This CDR3 has 10 amino acids. Germline V gene lookup returns CDR1 MNHEY and CDR2 SMNVEV (reference sequence). CDR3 sequence: CASSSGSVFF. The CDR3 nucleotides read TGTGCCAGCAGCAGCGGGAGTGTGTTCTTC.

This sequence joins TRBV2 and TRBJ1-2; D possibly corresponds to TRBD1 (5 bases). CDR1 is SNHLY and CDR2 is FYNNEI in the germline V gene. This CDR3 has 15 amino acids. Trimming cost V 1 base and J 0 bases, with 9 bases left between them. CDR3 DNA sequence: TGTGCCAGCAGTGAAGAGAGACAGACTAACTATGGCTACACCTTC. Protein product: CASSEERQTNYGYTF.

This rearrangement joins TRBV10-3 to TRBJ1-4; 9 nucleotides line up with TRBD1. J gave up 0 bases and V 6 bases, and 8 bases lay outside the gene matches. Germline V gene lookup returns CDR1 ENHRY and CDR2 SYGVKD. The CDR3 contains 17 residues. In DNA form, the CDR3 reads TGTGCCATCAGCGACCAACAGGGGGCTGCAACTAATGAAAAACTGTTTTTT. This gives the protein CAISDQQGAATNEKLFF.

This clone has only one observation. The chain combines TRBV5-1 with TRBJ2-1, with D perhaps TRBD2 (5 bases). Germline loops: CDR1 SGHRS, CDR2 YFSETQ. Trimming removed 0 bases from V and 5 bases from J, with 12 bases in between. The CDR3 spans 15 residues. CDR3 nucleotides: TGCGCCAGCAGCTTGGCACCGGGATACGACAATGAGCAGTTCTTC. Amino acids: CASSLAPGYDNEQFF.